The entry below gives a single T cell receptor (beta chain) sequence along with its context. The antigen is undetermined. Measured with immunoSEQ multiplex PCR; TCRdb has only the in-frame clones, and not every one. The table records around 140,000 clones, 85% to 95% of them present only once. The data originate from a study of T cell responses to AZD1222 COVID-19 vaccine. As for the study in general: Pooled together were second doses at about 4 or about 12 weeks.

V shed 1 base and J shed 5 bases, with 10 bases lying between them. The CDR3 runs 14 residues. Germline V gives CDR1 SGHRS, CDR2 YFSETQ. Study findings and constraints: Mapped onto spike, vaccine-associated CD4 TCRs spanned it and were dominant at 160-218 and 743-854. Nearly half of spike-specific TCRs reportedly go after variant regions that carry no mutations.

The chain joins TRBV5-1 to TRBJ2-1; TRBD2 might be the D (6 bases). The sequencing used peripheral blood, collected on day 0 of AZD1222 vaccination. This clonotype originated in an adult in good health. The CDR3 spells CASSLSSVNNEQFF. CDR3 in DNA: TGCGCCAGCAGCTTGTCTAGCGTGAACAATGAGCAGTTCTTC.